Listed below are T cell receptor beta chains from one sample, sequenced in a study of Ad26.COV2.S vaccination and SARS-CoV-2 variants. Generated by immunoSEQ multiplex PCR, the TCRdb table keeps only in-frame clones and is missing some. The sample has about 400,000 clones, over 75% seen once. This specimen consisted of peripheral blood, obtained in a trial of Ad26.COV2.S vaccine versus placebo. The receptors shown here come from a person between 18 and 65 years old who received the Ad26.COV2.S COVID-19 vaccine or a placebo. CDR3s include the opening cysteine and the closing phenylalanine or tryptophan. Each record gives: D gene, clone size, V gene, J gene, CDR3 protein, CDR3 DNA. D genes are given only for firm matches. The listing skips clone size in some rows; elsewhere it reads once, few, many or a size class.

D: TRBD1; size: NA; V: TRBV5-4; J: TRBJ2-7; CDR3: CASSLGGGVAYEQYF; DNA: TGTGCCAGCAGCTTGGGAGGGGGCGTTGCCTACGAGCAGTACTTC
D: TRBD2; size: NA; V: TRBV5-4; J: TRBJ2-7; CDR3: CASSLSSGGGPSYEQYF; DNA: TGTGCCAGCAGCTTGTCTAGCGGGGGTGGACCTTCCTACGAGCAGTACTTC
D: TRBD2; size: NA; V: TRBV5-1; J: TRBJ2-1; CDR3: CASSSFGLAGPQENEQFF; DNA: TGCGCCAGCAGCTCATTTGGACTAGCGGGACCCCAGGAGAATGAGCAGTTCTTC
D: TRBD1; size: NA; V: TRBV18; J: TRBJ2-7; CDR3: CASSPGTEAYEQYF; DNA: TGTGCCAGCTCCCCAGGGACAGAGGCTTACGAGCAGTACTTC
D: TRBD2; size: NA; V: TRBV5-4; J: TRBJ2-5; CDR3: CASSLPSGSAETQYF; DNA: TGTGCCAGCAGCTTGCCTAGCGGGAGTGCAGAGACCCAGTACTTC
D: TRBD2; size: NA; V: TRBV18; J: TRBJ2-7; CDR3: CASSPTALAGGREQYF; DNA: TGTGCCAGCTCACCAACAGCCCTAGCGGGAGGTCGGGAGCAGTACTTC
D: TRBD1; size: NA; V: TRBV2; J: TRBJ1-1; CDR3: CASSRQGTEAFF; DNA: TGTGCCAGCAGTAGACAGGGCACTGAAGCTTTCTTT
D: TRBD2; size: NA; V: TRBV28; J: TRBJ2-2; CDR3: CASSFSGRAAGELFF; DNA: TGTGCCAGCAGTTTTAGCGGGAGGGCCGCCGGGGAGCTGTTTTTT
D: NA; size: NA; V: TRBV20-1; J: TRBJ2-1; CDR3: CSARGTGAQFF; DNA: TGCAGTGCTAGAGGTACCGGGGCACAGTTCTTC
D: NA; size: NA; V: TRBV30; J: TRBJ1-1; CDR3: CAWTGGNAEAFF; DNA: TGTGCCTGGACGGGGGGGAACGCTGAAGCTTTCTTT
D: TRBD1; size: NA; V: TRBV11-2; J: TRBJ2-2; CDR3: CASSTTSTGGLTGELFF; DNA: TGTGCCAGCAGCACAACCTCGACAGGGGGCCTCACCGGGGAGCTGTTTTTT
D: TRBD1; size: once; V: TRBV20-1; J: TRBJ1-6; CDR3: CSASRGQGNSPLHF; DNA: TGCAGTGCTAGTCGGGGACAGGGGAATTCACCCCTCCACTTT
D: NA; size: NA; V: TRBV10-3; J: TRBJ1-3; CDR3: CAISDGSGGLGNTIYF; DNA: TGTGCCATCAGTGACGGCAGTGGGGGATTAGGAAACACCATATATTTT
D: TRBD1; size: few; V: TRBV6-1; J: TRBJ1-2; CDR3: CASSGGTGETSYGYTF; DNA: TGTGCCAGCAGTGGCGGGACAGGGGAAACTAGCTATGGCTACACCTTC
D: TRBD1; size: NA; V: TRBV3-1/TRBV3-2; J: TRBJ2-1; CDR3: CASSRLTGLNNEQFF; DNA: TGTGCCAGCAGCCGATTGACAGGGTTAAACAATGAGCAGTTCTTC
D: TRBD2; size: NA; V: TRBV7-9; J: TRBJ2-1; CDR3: CASSLGLAGGRGIYNEQFF; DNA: TGTGCCAGCAGCTTGGGACTAGCGGGAGGGAGGGGGATATACAATGAGCAGTTCTTC
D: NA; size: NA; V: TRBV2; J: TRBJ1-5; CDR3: CASSLMGKSNQPQHF; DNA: TGTGCCAGCAGTTTGATGGGAAAAAGCAATCAGCCCCAGCATTTT
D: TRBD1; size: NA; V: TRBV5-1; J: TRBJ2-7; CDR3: CASSLDGQGAGYEQYF; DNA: TGCGCCAGCAGCTTGGACGGACAGGGGGCAGGCTACGAGCAGTACTTC
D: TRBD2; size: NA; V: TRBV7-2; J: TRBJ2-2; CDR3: CASSLFGLDGSLFF; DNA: TGTGCCAGCAGCTTATTTGGACTAGACGGATCGCTGTTTTTT
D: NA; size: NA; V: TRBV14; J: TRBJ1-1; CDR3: CASSQELNTEAFF; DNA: TGTGCCAGCAGCCAAGAATTGAACACTGAAGCTTTCTTT
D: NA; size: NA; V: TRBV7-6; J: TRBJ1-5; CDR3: CASSRSGLNQPQHF; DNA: TGTGCCAGCAGCCGGAGCGGGCTCAATCAGCCCCAGCATTTT
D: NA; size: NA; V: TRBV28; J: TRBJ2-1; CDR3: CASSTPGPTYNEQFF; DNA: TGTGCCAGCAGTACCCCGGGTCCGACCTACAATGAGCAGTTCTTC
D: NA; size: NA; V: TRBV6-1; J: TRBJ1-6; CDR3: CASSEVSGGGYNSPLHF; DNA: TGTGCCAGCAGTGAAGTATCGGGGGGAGGCTATAATTCACCCCTCCACTTT
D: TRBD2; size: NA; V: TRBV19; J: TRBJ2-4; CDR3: CASSRRASGENIQYF; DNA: TGTGCCAGTAGCCGTAGGGCTAGCGGGGAAAACATTCAGTACTTC
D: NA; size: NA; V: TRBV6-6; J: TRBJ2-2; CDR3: CASSRALRTTGELFF; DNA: TGTGCCAGCAGCCGGGCCCTTAGAACCACCGGGGAGCTGTTTTTT
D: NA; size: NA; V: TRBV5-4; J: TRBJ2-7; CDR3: CASSLGGTDKFYEQYF; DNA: TGTGCCAGCAGCTTAGGTGGGACCGACAAGTTCTACGAGCAGTACTTC
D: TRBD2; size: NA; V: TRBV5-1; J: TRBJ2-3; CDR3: CASSPAGVGDTQYF; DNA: TGCGCCAGCAGCCCAGCGGGAGTAGGAGATACGCAGTATTTT
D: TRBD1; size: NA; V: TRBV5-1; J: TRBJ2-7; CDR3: CASSPGTGAWEQYF; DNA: TGCGCCAGCAGCCCGGGGACAGGGGCTTGGGAGCAGTACTTC
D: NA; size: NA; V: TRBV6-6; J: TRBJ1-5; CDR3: CASSQFRGNSNQPQHF; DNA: TGTGCCAGCAGTCAGTTCAGGGGAAATAGCAATCAGCCCCAGCATTTT
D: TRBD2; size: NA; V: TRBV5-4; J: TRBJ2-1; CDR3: CASSLGGLAGDNEQFF; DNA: TGTGCCAGCAGCTTGGGTGGACTAGCGGGAGACAATGAGCAGTTCTTC
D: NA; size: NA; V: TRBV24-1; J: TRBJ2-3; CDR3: CATSGAGSQDTQYF; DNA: TGTGCCACCAGTGGGGCCGGGAGTCAAGATACGCAGTATTTT
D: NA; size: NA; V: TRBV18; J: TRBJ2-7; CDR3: CASSPVATGPYEQYF; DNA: TGTGCCAGCTCACCTGTAGCGACCGGGCCCTACGAGCAGTACTTC
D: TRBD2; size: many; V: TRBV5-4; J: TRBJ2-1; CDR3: CASSYGTSGINEQFF; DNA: TGTGCCAGCAGCTACGGGACTAGCGGGATCAATGAGCAGTTCTTC
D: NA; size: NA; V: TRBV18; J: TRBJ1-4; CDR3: CASSPRQASNEKLFF; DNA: TGTGCCAGCTCACCTCGACAGGCGTCTAATGAAAAACTGTTTTTT
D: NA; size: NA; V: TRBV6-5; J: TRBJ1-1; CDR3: CASSSSGGGATEAFF; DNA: TGTGCCAGCAGTTCGTCGGGGGGTGGTGCCACTGAAGCTTTCTTT
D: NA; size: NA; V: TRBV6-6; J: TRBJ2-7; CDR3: CASRLSDYEQYF; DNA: TGTGCCAGCCGGCTCAGCGACTACGAGCAGTACTTC
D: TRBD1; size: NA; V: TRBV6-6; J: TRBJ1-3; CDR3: CASRTDRGSGNTIYF; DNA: TGTGCCAGCAGAACAGACAGGGGCTCTGGAAACACCATATATTTT
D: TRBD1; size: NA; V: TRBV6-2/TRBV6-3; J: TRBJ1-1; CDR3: CASSDTTGSTEAFF; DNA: TGTGCCAGCAGTGATACGACAGGGAGCACTGAAGCTTTCTTT
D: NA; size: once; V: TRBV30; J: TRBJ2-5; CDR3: CAWTTKETQYF; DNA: TGTGCCTGGACCACCAAAGAGACCCAGTACTTC
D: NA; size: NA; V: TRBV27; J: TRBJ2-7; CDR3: CASPVGHLGGYEQYF; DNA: TGTGCCAGCCCCGTCGGGCACCTGGGGGGCTACGAGCAGTACTTC
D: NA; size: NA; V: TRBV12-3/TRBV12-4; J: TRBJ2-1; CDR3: CASSANQFNEQFF; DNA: TGTGCCAGCAGCGCTAACCAATTCAATGAGCAGTTCTTC
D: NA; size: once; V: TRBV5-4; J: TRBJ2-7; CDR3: CASSSRRGADEQYF; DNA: TGTGCCAGCAGCTCTAGACGAGGGGCCGACGAGCAGTACTTC
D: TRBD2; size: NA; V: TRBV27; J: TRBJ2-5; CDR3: CASSRGGLLETQYF; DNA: TGTGCCAGCAGTCGGGGGGGGCTTTTAGAGACCCAGTACTTC
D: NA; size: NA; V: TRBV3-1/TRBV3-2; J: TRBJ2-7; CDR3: CASSQGRTSYEQYF; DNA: TGTGCCAGCAGCCAAGGACGGACCTCCTACGAGCAGTACTTC
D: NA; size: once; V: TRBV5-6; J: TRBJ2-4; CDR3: CASSSQGSKNIQYF; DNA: TGTGCCAGCAGCTCACAGGGATCCAAAAACATTCAGTACTTC
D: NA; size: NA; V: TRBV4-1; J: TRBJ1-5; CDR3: CASSQTRVKSNQPQHF; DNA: TGCGCCAGCAGCCAAACGCGGGTAAAAAGCAATCAGCCCCAGCATTTT
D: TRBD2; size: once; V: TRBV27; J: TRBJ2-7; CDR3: CASSPPGLAEPTKQYF; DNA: TGTGCCAGCAGTCCACCGGGACTAGCGGAACCTACCAAGCAGTACTTC
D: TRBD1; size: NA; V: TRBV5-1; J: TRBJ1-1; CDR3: CASSLLVGQGETEAFF; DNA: TGCGCCAGCAGTTTACTGGTCGGACAGGGGGAAACTGAAGCTTTCTTT
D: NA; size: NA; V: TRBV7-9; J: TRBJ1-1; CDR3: CASSPEGREGLDAEAFF; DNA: TGTGCCAGCAGCCCAGAGGGTAGGGAGGGATTAGATGCTGAAGCTTTCTTT
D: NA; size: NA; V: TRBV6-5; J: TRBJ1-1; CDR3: CASTPPGGANTEAFF; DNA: TGTGCCAGCACCCCACCGGGGGGCGCGAACACTGAAGCTTTCTTT
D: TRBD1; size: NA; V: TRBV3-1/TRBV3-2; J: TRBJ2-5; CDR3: CASSQGTGQETQYF; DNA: TGTGCCAGCAGCCAGGGGACAGGACAAGAGACCCAGTACTTC
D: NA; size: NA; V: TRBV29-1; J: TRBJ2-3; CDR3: CSVSMADTQYF; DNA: TGCAGCGTTAGCATGGCAGATACGCAGTATTTT
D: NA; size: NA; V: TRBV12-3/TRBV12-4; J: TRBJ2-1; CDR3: CASTLGVVGEQFF; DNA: TGTGCCAGCACCCTCGGCGTGGTGGGGGAGCAGTTCTTC